Shown below are 21 T cell receptor beta chains from a single sample sequenced in a study of T cell changes during pregnancy in multiple sclerosis. The table came from immunoSEQ multiplex PCR; TCRdb's copy has only in-frame clones and leaves some out. The sample lists just under 50,000 clones, roughly nine tenths occurring once. The material was CD8+ T cells from peripheral blood mononuclear cells, obtained after pregnancy. All receptors come from a female donor with multiple sclerosis, enrolled in a pregnancy study.

This clone occurred once. The rearrangement links TRBV28 to TRBJ2-3, with 12 positions matching TRBD2. Germline CDR1 reads MDHEN; CDR2 reads SYDVKM. The CDR3 is made up of 20 amino acids. The V segment lost 4 bases and the J segment 1 base; nucleotides outside the gene matches: 15. The chain's CDR3 is CASSSYRTPTSGGRTDTQYF. CDR3 nucleotides: TGTGCCAGCAGTTCCTACCGAACTCCGACTAGCGGGGGCCGCACAGATACGCAGTATTTT.

This chain links TRBV13 with TRBJ2-7; tentative D call: TRBD1 (8 bases). The CDR3 has 15 residues. V lost 5 bases, J lost 2 bases, and 16 bases lay in between. CDR1 is PRHDT, CDR2 FYEKMQ, per germline (reference sequence). The DNA of the CDR3 is TGTGCCAGCAGCCCCGGACAGGGAGGGACCTACGAGCAGTACTTC. This encodes CASSPGQGGTYEQYF.

The chain recombines TRBV7-3 with TRBJ2-3; D perhaps matches TRBD2 (6 bases). V lost 3 bases and J 6 bases, leaving 19 bases between the germline ends. The CDR3 contains 16 residues. Germline assignment: CDR1 SGHTA and CDR2 FQGTGA. The CDR3 is CASSFRVGGEGDTQYF. For the CDR3, the DNA is TGTGCCAGCAGCTTCAGGGTTGGCGGGGAAGGGGATACGCAGTATTTT.

The chain joins TRBV7-9 to TRBJ1-2; TRBD1 is a possible D gene (5 bases). V was clipped by 1 base and J by 7 bases, with 13 bases between them. CDR3 size: 14 residues. The germline V gene has CDR1 SEHNR and CDR2 FQNEAQ (reference sequence). CDR3 protein: CASSLVTRDSGYTF. As DNA, the CDR3 is TGTGCCAGCAGCTTAGTTACTAGGGACTCTGGCTACACCTTC.

This chain joins TRBV6-5 and TRBJ1-1; 9 nucleotides line up with TRBD1. The length of the CDR3 is 13 residues. Germline loops: CDR1 MNHEY, CDR2 SVGAGI. With V trimmed by 8 bases and J by 4 bases, 5 bases remained unmatched. The CDR3 coding sequence is TGTGCCAGCCTCCGACAGGGGGGCACTGAAGCTTTCTTT. As protein: CASLRQGGTEAFF.

V is TRBV4-1 and J is TRBJ2-7, with 7 bases lining up with TRBD1. The J segment lost 5 bases and the V segment lost 1 base, leaving 8 bases of the junction unmatched. Per the germline V gene, CDR1 is MGHRA and CDR2 is YSYEKL. There are 15 residues in the CDR3. CDR3 protein: CASSQVGTVSDEQYF. The CDR3 DNA is TGCGCCAGCAGCCAAGTGGGGACAGTTAGCGACGAGCAGTACTTC.

This chain links TRBV5-8 with TRBJ1-3; D might be TRBD1 (6 bases). Trimming took 1 base from V and 5 from J, leaving 10 bases between them. Germline-derived CDR1 and CDR2 are SGHTS and YDEGEE. CDR3 length equals 14 residues. CDR3 bases: TGTGCCAGCAGCTTGTTGGACAGTCGAAACACCATATATTTT. Protein: CASSLLDSRNTIYF.

CDR3 in amino acids: CASSLEGSVSSSDQPQHF. CDR3 coding DNA: TGCGCCAGCAGCTTGGAAGGTTCGGTCTCTAGCAGCGATCAGCCCCAGCATTTT. This chain connects TRBV5-1 to TRBJ1-5; D is unresolved. Looked up from germline, CDR1 is SGHRS and CDR2 is YFSETQ. Trimming took 0 bases from V and 5 from J, leaving 21 bases between them. CDR3 length: 18 residues.

The rearrangement joins TRBV4-1 to TRBJ2-2, with 9 bases matching TRBD1. J gave up 3 bases and V 3 bases, and 8 bases lay outside the gene matches. The germline CDR1 and CDR2 sequences are MGHRA and YSYEKL. The CDR3 totals 17 residues. The CDR3 region has the DNA TGCGCCAGCAGCCAGCCACAGGGGGCTGGCGACACCGGGGAGCTGTTTTTT. Protein: CASSQPQGAGDTGELFF.

This chain connects TRBV5-1 to TRBJ2-7, with TRBD2 as a possible D gene (5 bases). The germline V gene has CDR1 SGHRS and CDR2 YFSETQ. The CDR3 contains 15 residues. The germline V and J ends were trimmed by 3 bases and 2 bases, with 15 bases remaining between them. CDR3 nucleotide sequence: TGCGCCAGCAGCTCTACCCTCCACGGGGCCTACGAGCAGTACTTC. Its protein product is CASSSTLHGAYEQYF.

This chain links TRBV27 with TRBJ2-5, with 8 bases matching TRBD1. The CDR3 is 14 amino acids. The junction had 4 bases not matched to a gene; V was cut back by 2 bases and J by 5 bases. The germline CDR1 and CDR2 sequences are MNHEY and SMNVEV (reference sequence). Here the CDR3 DNA reads TGTGCCAGCAGTTTACAGGGGGCAGGGGAGACCCAGTACTTC. It is translated as CASSLQGAGETQYF.

The chain links TRBV27 to TRBJ2-2; TRBD1 agrees at 8 bases. The CDR3 is made up of 17 amino acids. Germline values: CDR1 MNHEY, CDR2 SMNVEV (reference sequence). J was trimmed by 0 bases and V by 5 bases; bases with no gene match: 8. The CDR3 DNA reads TGTGCCAGCAGTCCGGGACAGGACTTCGCGAACACCGGGGAGCTGTTTTTT. This encodes CASSPGQDFANTGELFF.

The gene calls are TRBV5-8 and TRBJ2-3; D remains unclear. Germline V lookup: CDR1 SGHTS, CDR2 YDEGEE. V lost 3 bases and J lost 0, with 8 bases in between. CDR3 length: 14 residues. CDR3 in amino acids: CASSSVLSTDTQYF. The CDR3 nucleotides read TGTGCCAGCAGCTCCGTCCTTAGCACAGATACGCAGTATTTT.

This clone came up once. The V call is TRBV5-1, the J call TRBJ2-3, with unresolved D. With 2 bases removed from V and 5 bases from J, the gap between germline ends came to 3 bases. This CDR3 region has 11 residues. Looked up from germline, CDR1 is SGHRS and CDR2 is YFSETQ. CDR3 residues: CASSFQDTQYF. Written as DNA, the CDR3 is TGCGCCAGCAGCTTTCAAGATACGCAGTATTTT.

This clone was detected only a few times. This chain links TRBV9 with TRBJ2-3; 8 bases line up with TRBD1. With 0 bases clipped from V and 3 bases from J, the junction kept 3 bases outside the gene matches. The CDR3 totals 15 residues. The germline V gene has CDR1 SGDLS and CDR2 YYNGEE. CDR3 amino acids: CASSVEDRATDTQYF. In DNA form, the CDR3 reads TGTGCCAGCAGCGTAGAGGACAGGGCGACAGATACGCAGTATTTT.

This sequence joins TRBV6-1 and TRBJ1-4; D might be TRBD1 (5 bases). The CDR3 extends over 13 amino acids. Germline V gives CDR1 MNHNS, CDR2 SASEGT. V was trimmed by 11 bases and J by 2 bases, leaving 12 bases between them. CDR3 protein: CAGHGATNEKLFF. The CDR3 DNA is TGTGCCGGACACGGTGCGACTAATGAAAAACTGTTTTTT.

The chain recombines TRBV28 with TRBJ1-6; D remains ambiguous. This CDR3 comprises 14 residues. Between the trimmed V and J ends, which lost 6 bases and 13 bases, there was a span of 19 bases. CDR1 and CDR2 (germline): MDHEN, SYDVKM. The CDR3, as DNA: TGTGCCAGCAGGCCCCCGGGGTCCTCGAATCCCCTCCACTTT. Its protein product is CASRPPGSSNPLHF.

The chain carries TRBV27 and TRBJ2-3; D is perhaps TRBD1 (6 bases). V was clipped by 10 bases and J by 6 bases, with 17 bases between them. CDR1 is MNHEY, CDR2 SMNVEV, per germline (reference sequence). The CDR3 is 13 amino acids. The CDR3 reads CATTGHLGDTQYF. The CDR3 DNA follows: TGTGCCACGACGGGACACCTTGGGGATACGCAGTATTTT.

This rearrangement joins TRBV13 to TRBJ2-2; D possibly corresponds to TRBD2 (6 bases). Germline V gene data show CDR1 as PRHDT and CDR2 as FYEKMQ (reference sequence). Between the trimmed V and J ends, which lost 7 bases and 4 bases, there was a span of 10 bases. The CDR3 totals 13 residues. CDR3 amino acids: CASMVGGTGELFF. CDR3 DNA sequence: TGTGCCAGCATGGTGGGAGGCACCGGGGAGCTGTTTTTT.

This clone was seen only a few times. The CDR3 nucleotides are TGTGCCAGCAGCTTACCATCGAACACTGAAGCTTTCTTT. Residues: CASSLPSNTEAFF. The chain links TRBV7-9 to TRBJ1-1; no clear D. The CDR3 extends over 13 amino acids. Germline CDR1 SEHNR, CDR2 FQNEAQ (reference sequence). V lost 2 bases and J 1 base, leaving 5 bases between the germline ends. The full variable domain, with the rest looked up from reference TRBV7-9 and TRBJ1-1, is DTGVSQNPRHKITKRGQNVTFRCDPISEHNRLYWYRQTLGQGPEFLTYFQNEAQLEKSRLLSDRFSAERPKGSFSTLEIQRTEQGDSAMYLCASSLPSNTEAFFGQGTRLTVV.

J is TRBJ2-3 and V is TRBV9, with 13 bases lining up with TRBD2. Trimming removed 2 bases from V and 2 bases from J; junction bases left unmatched: 8. The length of the CDR3 is 18 residues. Germline loops: CDR1 SGDLS, CDR2 YYNGEE. In DNA form, the CDR3 reads TGTGCCAGCAGCGTTACTAGCGGGGGGGCAGTCCTCACAGATACGCAGTATTTT. Its translation: CASSVTSGGAVLTDTQYF.